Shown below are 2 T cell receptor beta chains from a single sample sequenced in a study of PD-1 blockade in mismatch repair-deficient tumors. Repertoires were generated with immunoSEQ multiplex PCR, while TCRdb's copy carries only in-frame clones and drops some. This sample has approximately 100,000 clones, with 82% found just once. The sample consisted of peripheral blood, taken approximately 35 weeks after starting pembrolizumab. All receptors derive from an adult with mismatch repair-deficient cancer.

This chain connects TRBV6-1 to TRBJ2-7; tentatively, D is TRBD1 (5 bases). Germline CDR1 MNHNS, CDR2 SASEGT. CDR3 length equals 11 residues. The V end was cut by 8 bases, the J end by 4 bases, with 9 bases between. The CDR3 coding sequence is TGTGCCAGCGGGGCAGGGTACGAGCAGTACTTC. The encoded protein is CASGAGYEQYF.

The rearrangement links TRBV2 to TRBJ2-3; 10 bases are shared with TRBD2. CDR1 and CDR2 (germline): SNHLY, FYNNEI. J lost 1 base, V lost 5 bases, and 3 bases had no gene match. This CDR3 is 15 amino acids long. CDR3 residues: CASSSGTSGTDTQYF. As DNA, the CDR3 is TGTGCCAGCAGTTCCGGGACTAGCGGCACAGATACGCAGTATTTT.